What follows describes a single T cell receptor beta chain. This sample was taken from a study of blood T cell repertoires in COVID-19. Background on the study: Sites in the United States, Italy and Spain provided acute and convalescent COVID-19 samples. In each case, the material was cDNA or gDNA derived from T cells, B-cell-depleted T cells, or PBMCs.

Source study methods: Scientists estimated how many nucleated cells there were by amplifying reference gene primers. Libraries were prepared by immunoSEQ multiplex PCR; TCRdb keeps only in-frame clonotypes and omits some of them. V, J and clone size derive from that table, while D and trimming were established from the DNA sequence. This table holds about 94,000 clones, about 80% found once. This sequence originates from a man between 60 and 75 years old with acute or convalescent COVID-19. The sample comprised peripheral blood.

The CDR3, as DNA: TGTGCCAGCAGCTTAGGGAGGGGGCTGAACACTGAAGCTTTCTTT. Amino acid sequence: CASSLGRGLNTEAFF. The chain carries TRBV11-3 and TRBJ1-1, with TRBD1 identical over 7 bases. The ends lost 1 base at V and 0 bases at J; junction bases unmatched: 2. The CDR3 spans 15 residues. The germline V gene has CDR1 SGHNT and CDR2 YENEEA.